A single sample is the source of the 21 T cell receptor beta chains below, sequenced in a study of shared clonotypes between healthy human individuals. Here immunoSEQ multiplex PCR was the method, and the copy in TCRdb shows in-frame clones only, minus some. The sample carries about 690,000 clones, about 92% recorded once. The specimen was memory CD8+ T cells from PBMCs. Documented subset: CD45RO+ cells pooled with CCR7-negative TemRA cells. The receptors shown here come from a young man in good health. Some clones in this sample may be carry-over from other donors' samples.

The chain joins TRBV29-1 to TRBJ2-1; 8 nucleotides agree with TRBD2. This CDR3 is 16 amino acids long. Germline V gene sequence: CDR1 SQVTM, CDR2 ANQGSEA. V shed 6 bases and J 8 bases; nucleotides not matched to a gene: 18. Here the CDR3 reads CSVGGAQRELSDEQFF. The CDR3 coding sequence is TGCAGCGTGGGAGGGGCCCAGCGGGAGTTGAGTGATGAGCAGTTCTTC.

As regards this clone: The sample carries other DNA sequences with the same CDR3. V usage is TRBV9 and J usage is TRBJ1-4, with 8 bases fitting TRBD1. Germline V gene lookup returns CDR1 SGDLS and CDR2 YYNGEE. The CDR3 totals 15 residues. J was trimmed by 7 bases and V by 3 bases; bases with no gene match: 8. As DNA, the CDR3 is TGTGCCAGCAGCGCTTCCGGGACAGGCGGTGAAAAACTGTTTTTT. Its translation: CASSASGTGGEKLFF.

The V call is TRBV6-5, the J call TRBJ2-3; weak D call: TRBD2 (6 bases). The germline V gene encodes CDR1 MNHEY and CDR2 SVGAGI. The CDR3 is 16 residues long. V was cut by 2 bases and J by 0 bases, with 12 bases left in between. As DNA, the CDR3 is TGTGCCAGCAGTTACGAAGCGGGCGATAGCACAGATACGCAGTATTTT. This sequence encodes CASSYEAGDSTDTQYF.

The chain links TRBV10-3 to TRBJ2-1; TRBD2 aligns across 7 bases. CDR1 ENHRY and CDR2 SYGVKD come from the germline V gene. The CDR3 contains 16 residues. Trimming took 0 bases from V and 2 from J; bases not matched to a gene: 4. CDR3 sequence: CAISESNSGAYNEQFF. In DNA form, the CDR3 reads TGTGCCATCAGTGAGTCGAACAGCGGGGCCTACAATGAGCAGTTCTTC.

The chain couples TRBV2 to TRBJ2-4, with D uncertain. The CDR3 runs 15 residues. Germline V gene data show CDR1 as SNHLY and CDR2 as FYNNEI. V was cut by 1 base and J by 3 bases, with 10 bases left in between. The CDR3 nucleotides are TGTGCCAGCAGTGAAGTGGTTTTGGACAAAAACATTCAGTACTTC. Its protein is CASSEVVLDKNIQYF.

This chain uses TRBV5-4 with TRBJ2-5; 8 bases agree with TRBD2. The CDR3 sequence is 16 residues long. The germline gives CDR1 SGHNT, CDR2 YYREEE (reference sequence). With 4 bases clipped from V and 5 bases from J, the junction kept 13 bases outside the gene matches. CDR3 amino acids: CASSVLAGGEEETQYF. CDR3 DNA: TGTGCCAGCAGCGTTCTAGCGGGCGGAGAGGAGGAGACCCAGTACTTC.

The J gene is TRBJ2-1, the V gene TRBV21-1; TRBD2 was called by the table and not checked on the DNA. TRBV21-1 is described as a pseudogene. This CDR3 is 16 amino acids long. The CDR3 spells CASSREAGTFYNEQFF. CDR3 DNA sequence: TGTGCCAGCAGCAGAGAAGCCGGGACTTTCTACAATGAGCAGTTCTTC.

The rearrangement joins TRBV10-3 to TRBJ1-2; D is ambiguous. This CDR3 has 13 amino acids. CDR1 and CDR2 from the germline V gene are ENHRY and SYGVKD. V lost 5 bases and J lost 4, with 11 bases in between. The CDR3 DNA sequence: TGTGCCATCAGTTCCGGAACCTCCTATGGCTACACCTTC. This translates into CAISSGTSYGYTF.

As regards this clone: In this CDR3 the conserved last residue, phenylalanine or tryptophan, is missing, so a read error is likely. No DNA is shown, since the ends of the CDR3 on it are uncertain; the CDR3 is the one TCRdb lists. The chain recombines TRBV6-1 with TRBJ1-1. The CDR3 is 12 residues long, counting both termini. The V gene's germline CDR1 is MNHNS and CDR2 SASEGT. This CDR3 is CASRPNTGVAAL.

V gene TRBV7-6 combines with J gene TRBJ2-7, with TRBD1 matching over 10 bases. V was clipped by 1 base and J by 10 bases; unmatched bases: 13. Germline lookup yields CDR1 SGHVS and CDR2 FNYEAQ. The CDR3 has 16 residues. CDR3 protein: CASSLGGRTGGSPQYF. DNA of the CDR3: TGTGCCAGCAGCTTAGGCGGGAGGACAGGGGGGTCCCCCCAGTACTTC.

A single count supports this clone. The rearrangement joins TRBV11-2 to TRBJ2-7; D uncertain. The germline gives CDR1 SGHAT, CDR2 FQNNGV. Between the trimmed V and J ends, which lost 2 bases and 0 bases, there was a span of 8 bases. This CDR3 is 14 amino acids long. The CDR3 coding sequence is TGTGCCAGCAGCTTACAGGACGGCTCCTACGAGCAGTACTTC. Protein: CASSLQDGSYEQYF.

The chain carries TRBV7-9 and TRBJ1-1; TRBD1 aligns across 7 bases. The CDR3 runs to 13 residues. With V trimmed by 4 bases and J by 4 bases, 3 bases remained unmatched. Germline CDR1 SEHNR, CDR2 FQNEAQ (reference sequence). The chain's CDR3 is CASSSTGRTEAFF. CDR3 sequence (DNA): TGTGCCAGCAGCTCGACAGGGCGCACTGAAGCTTTCTTT. The entire variable domain, with the rest obtained from reference TRBV7-9 and TRBJ1-1, is as follows: DTGVSQNPRHKITKRGQNVTFRCDPISEHNRLYWYRQTLGQGPEFLTYFQNEAQLEKSRLLSDRFSAERPKGSFSTLEIQRTEQGDSAMYLCASSSTGRTEAFFGQGTRLTVV.

This chain connects TRBV5-5 to TRBJ2-7, with D perhaps TRBD1 or TRBD2 (6 bases each). Germline CDR1 SGHKS, CDR2 YYEKEE (reference sequence). With 7 bases removed from V and 2 bases from J, the gap between germline ends came to 16 bases. The CDR3 has 14 residues. The CDR3 DNA follows: TGTGCCAGCCTCCCTTGGGGGGCGACCTACGAGCAGTACTTC. It specifies CASLPWGATYEQYF.

The chain recombines TRBV4-2 with TRBJ2-5; the D is unclear. Germline CDR1 reads LGHNA; CDR2 reads YNFKEQ. The CDR3 is 16 amino acids. The V gene lost 0 bases and the J gene lost 0 bases, with 11 bases spanning the gap. The CDR3 DNA follows: TGTGCCAGCAGCCAAGATTTTAGGCACCACCAAGAGACCCAGTACTTC. Its protein is CASSQDFRHHQETQYF.

The V call is TRBV10-3, the J call TRBJ1-1; 8 positions agree with TRBD1. Losses at the gene ends were 3 bases for V and 6 bases for J; bases not matched to a gene: 9. The CDR3 is 15 amino acids. CDR1 is ENHRY, CDR2 SYGVKD, per germline. As DNA, the CDR3 is TGTGCCATCAGTGACACCCCAGGGGGCGAAGCTGAAGCTTTCTTT. Translating gives CAISDTPGGEAEAFF.

Comments on this clone: This sample also contains other DNA sequences that code for the same CDR3. The CDR3 here is CASSLGASYEQYF. CDR3 bases: TGTGCCAGCAGCCTAGGGGCGTCCTACGAGCAGTACTTC. The V and J genes are TRBV27 and TRBJ2-7; tentatively, D is TRBD1 (5 bases). V was clipped by 6 bases and J by 1 base, with 10 bases between them. Germline CDR1 is MNHEY and CDR2 is SMNVEV (reference sequence). The CDR3 sequence is 13 residues long.

About this clone itself: The sample contains more than one DNA sequence encoding this CDR3. The chain links TRBV15 to TRBJ2-2; unclear D gene. The CDR3 is 14 residues long. V lost 0 bases and J lost 6, with 8 bases in between. Looked up from germline, CDR1 is LNHNV and CDR2 is YYDKDF (reference sequence). The CDR3 reads CATSREHRAGELFF. CDR3 coding DNA: TGTGCCACCAGCAGAGAACACCGGGCCGGGGAGCTGTTTTTT.

V gene TRBV27 combines with J gene TRBJ2-7; a weak D match, TRBD1 (6 bases). The ends were cut back, 5 bases at V and 2 bases at J, with 19 bases in the middle. Germline CDR1 reads MNHEY; CDR2 reads SMNVEV (reference sequence). This CDR3 comprises 16 residues. In DNA form, the CDR3 reads TGTGCCAGCAGTCCAACCCCCTGGGGGCTTGCCTACGAGCAGTACTTC. Translating gives CASSPTPWGLAYEQYF.

The gene calls are TRBV28 and TRBJ2-7, with 12 bases identical to TRBD2. The CDR3 runs 17 residues. Trimming removed 1 base from V and 6 bases from J; junction bases left unmatched: 10. Germline V CDR1 and CDR2: MDHEN, SYDVKM. In DNA form, the CDR3 reads TGTGCCAGCAGTTTATCTGGGGTCCTAGCGGGAGGGGTCGAGCAGTACTTC. It yields the protein CASSLSGVLAGGVEQYF.

This chain uses TRBV13 with TRBJ2-7; TRBD2 aligns across 7 bases. From germline, CDR1 is PRHDT and CDR2 FYEKMQ (reference sequence). Trimming cost V 3 bases and J 0 bases; bases outside gene matches: 2. This CDR3 region has 14 residues. As DNA, the CDR3 is TGTGCCAGCAGCTTCAGCGGGATCTCCTACGAGCAGTACTTC. It is translated as CASSFSGISYEQYF.

The chain employs TRBV4-3 and TRBJ1-1, with 7 bases aligning to TRBD1. The CDR3 spans 16 residues. V trimming: 0 bases; J trimming: 5 bases; junction bases outside the gene matches: 9. Germline values: CDR1 LGHNA, CDR2 YSLEER. The CDR3 sequence is CASSQDRRQGYTEAFF. The CDR3 DNA sequence: TGCGCCAGCAGCCAAGATCGTAGACAGGGTTATACTGAAGCTTTCTTT.